This is a list of T cell receptor beta chains from one sample in a study of T cell changes during pregnancy in multiple sclerosis. TCRdb keeps only in-frame clones here, not all; method: immunoSEQ multiplex PCR. The repertoire has tens of thousands of clones, about 92% of them found once; the top ten carry around 2%. This specimen consisted of peripheral blood, obtained in the third trimester of pregnancy. The receptors stem from a female donor with multiple sclerosis, enrolled in a pregnancy study. Each CDR3 is given with its conserved first and last residue. D genes are given only for firm matches. Clone size is shown for a subset of rows, as once, few, many or a class of expanded clone.

J gene: TRBJ2-7; D gene: -; clone size: -; V gene: TRBV28; CDR3 protein: CASSPAWEKYEQYF; CDR3 DNA: TGTGCCAGCTCCCCTGCCTGGGAGAAGTACGAGCAGTACTTC
J gene: TRBJ1-5; D gene: TRBD1; clone size: -; V gene: TRBV7-2; CDR3 protein: CASSQRQGMKPQHF; CDR3 DNA: TGTGCCAGCAGCCAGCGACAGGGTATGAAGCCCCAGCATTTT
J gene: TRBJ1-5; D gene: TRBD1; clone size: -; V gene: TRBV28; CDR3 protein: CASSPQGGGNQPQHF; CDR3 DNA: TGTGCCAGCAGTCCCCAGGGGGGAGGAAATCAGCCCCAGCATTTT
J gene: TRBJ2-5; D gene: TRBD2; clone size: -; V gene: TRBV7-9; CDR3 protein: CASSQGLGETQYF; CDR3 DNA: TGTGCCAGCAGCCAGGGACTAGGGGAGACCCAGTACTTC
J gene: TRBJ2-3; D gene: TRBD2; clone size: -; V gene: TRBV7-2; CDR3 protein: CASSLAGGSADTQYF; CDR3 DNA: TGTGCCAGCAGTCTAGCGGGAGGCAGCGCAGATACGCAGTATTTT
J gene: TRBJ2-7; D gene: -; clone size: -; V gene: TRBV27; CDR3 protein: CASSSGRRYEQYF; CDR3 DNA: TGTGCCAGCAGTTCGGGGAGACGCTACGAGCAGTACTTC
J gene: TRBJ1-1; D gene: TRBD1; clone size: -; V gene: TRBV6-7; CDR3 protein: CASSYSGPGGTMNTEAFF; CDR3 DNA: TGTGCCAGCAGTTACTCTGGGCCAGGGGGGACCATGAACACTGAAGCTTTCTTT
J gene: TRBJ1-1; D gene: -; clone size: -; V gene: TRBV7-9; CDR3 protein: CASSPRPGHHMNTEAFF; CDR3 DNA: TGTGCCAGCAGCCCGCGACCGGGACACCACATGAACACTGAAGCTTTCTTT
J gene: TRBJ2-3; D gene: -; clone size: -; V gene: TRBV12-5; CDR3 protein: CASGRGQHTDTQYF; CDR3 DNA: TGTGCTAGTGGCCGGGGACAACACACAGATACGCAGTATTTT
J gene: TRBJ1-2; D gene: -; clone size: -; V gene: TRBV7-9; CDR3 protein: CASSLARGEDYGYTF; CDR3 DNA: TGTGCCAGCAGCTTAGCGCGTGGGGAGGACTATGGCTACACCTTC
J gene: TRBJ2-5; D gene: -; clone size: -; V gene: TRBV13; CDR3 protein: CASSQVGLGQETQYF; CDR3 DNA: TGTGCCAGCAGCCAGGTTGGATTGGGCCAAGAGACCCAGTACTTC
J gene: TRBJ1-2; D gene: -; clone size: -; V gene: TRBV5-4; CDR3 protein: CASSSGIGVPNYGYTF; CDR3 DNA: TGTGCCAGCAGCTCAGGAATAGGTGTACCTAACTATGGCTACACCTTC
J gene: TRBJ1-2; D gene: -; clone size: -; V gene: TRBV9; CDR3 protein: CASSVDGREGEAYGYTF; CDR3 DNA: TGTGCCAGCAGCGTAGATGGCAGGGAGGGCGAGGCTTATGGCTACACCTTC
J gene: TRBJ1-1; D gene: -; clone size: -; V gene: TRBV13; CDR3 protein: CASSSRQNTEAFF; CDR3 DNA: TGTGCCAGCAGCTCAAGACAGAACACTGAAGCTTTCTTT
J gene: TRBJ2-7; D gene: TRBD1; clone size: -; V gene: TRBV27; CDR3 protein: CASSLAGGQAYEQYF; CDR3 DNA: TGTGCCAGCAGTTTGGCAGGGGGTCAAGCCTACGAGCAGTACTTC
J gene: TRBJ2-3; D gene: -; clone size: few; V gene: TRBV27; CDR3 protein: CASKAGDTQYF; CDR3 DNA: TGTGCCAGCAAGGCGGGGGATACGCAGTATTTT
J gene: TRBJ2-7; D gene: -; clone size: -; V gene: TRBV28; CDR3 protein: CASSLRSGTDEQYF; CDR3 DNA: TGTGCCAGCAGTTTACGTAGCGGTACCGACGAGCAGTACTTC
J gene: TRBJ1-5; D gene: TRBD1; clone size: -; V gene: TRBV7-8; CDR3 protein: CASSLAPGQRNQPQHF; CDR3 DNA: TGTGCCAGCAGCTTAGCCCCGGGACAGAGGAATCAGCCCCAGCATTTT
J gene: TRBJ1-2; D gene: TRBD1; clone size: -; V gene: TRBV27; CDR3 protein: CASSSLTGTGLYGYTF; CDR3 DNA: TGTGCCAGCAGTTCCTTGACCGGGACAGGGCTCTATGGCTACACCTTC
J gene: TRBJ2-1; D gene: TRBD2; clone size: -; V gene: TRBV29-1; CDR3 protein: CSVRLSGNYNEQFF; CDR3 DNA: TGCAGCGTGAGGCTAAGCGGGAATTACAATGAGCAGTTCTTC
J gene: TRBJ1-5; D gene: -; clone size: -; V gene: TRBV21-1; CDR3 protein: CASSAYQGGYRDQPQHF; CDR3 DNA: TGTGCCAGCAGCGCCTACCAAGGGGGCTATAGGGATCAGCCCCAGCATTTT
J gene: TRBJ2-7; D gene: -; clone size: -; V gene: TRBV6-1; CDR3 protein: CASSARPGLLSIVEQYF; CDR3 DNA: TGTGCCAGCAGTGCACGACCGGGTTTATTGTCTATCGTCGAGCAGTACTTC
J gene: TRBJ1-1; D gene: -; clone size: -; V gene: TRBV11-2; CDR3 protein: CASSLIRGKGTEAFF; CDR3 DNA: TGTGCCAGCAGCTTAATACGGGGGAAGGGCACTGAAGCTTTCTTT
J gene: TRBJ1-2; D gene: -; clone size: once; V gene: TRBV28; CDR3 protein: CASSLRGIGGYTF; CDR3 DNA: TGTGCCAGCAGTTTGCGGGGGATCGGTGGCTACACCTTC
J gene: TRBJ1-1; D gene: -; clone size: -; V gene: TRBV7-6; CDR3 protein: CASSLQGNPHSEAFF; CDR3 DNA: TGTGCCAGCAGCCTCCAGGGTAACCCTCACTCTGAAGCTTTCTTT
J gene: TRBJ2-7; D gene: -; clone size: -; V gene: TRBV7-2; CDR3 protein: CASSSGGTSYEQYF; CDR3 DNA: TGTGCCAGCAGCTCCGGGGGAACCTCCTACGAGCAGTACTTC
J gene: TRBJ2-7; D gene: -; clone size: -; V gene: TRBV7-6; CDR3 protein: CASSLRGRHEQYF; CDR3 DNA: TGTGCCAGCAGCTTAAGGGGTAGACACGAGCAGTACTTC
J gene: TRBJ2-3; D gene: TRBD2; clone size: -; V gene: TRBV7-9; CDR3 protein: CASSRRLAPDTQYF; CDR3 DNA: TGTGCCAGCAGCCGTAGACTAGCTCCAGATACGCAGTATTTT
J gene: TRBJ2-7; D gene: TRBD2; clone size: -; V gene: TRBV9; CDR3 protein: CASSSQVAGAGEQYF; CDR3 DNA: TGTGCCAGCAGCTCCCAAGTAGCGGGAGCCGGGGAGCAGTACTTC
J gene: TRBJ2-7; D gene: TRBD2; clone size: -; V gene: TRBV27; CDR3 protein: CASRFSGSDYEQYF; CDR3 DNA: TGTGCCAGCAGATTTAGCGGGAGTGACTACGAGCAGTACTTC
J gene: TRBJ2-1; D gene: -; clone size: -; V gene: TRBV7-9; CDR3 protein: CASKRGGPSSYNEQFF; CDR3 DNA: TGTGCCAGCAAGAGGGGGGGGCCGAGCTCCTACAATGAGCAGTTCTTC
J gene: TRBJ1-5; D gene: TRBD1; clone size: -; V gene: TRBV19; CDR3 protein: CVITGGARNQPQHF; CDR3 DNA: TGTGTTATTACAGGGGGCGCCCGCAATCAGCCCCAGCATTTT